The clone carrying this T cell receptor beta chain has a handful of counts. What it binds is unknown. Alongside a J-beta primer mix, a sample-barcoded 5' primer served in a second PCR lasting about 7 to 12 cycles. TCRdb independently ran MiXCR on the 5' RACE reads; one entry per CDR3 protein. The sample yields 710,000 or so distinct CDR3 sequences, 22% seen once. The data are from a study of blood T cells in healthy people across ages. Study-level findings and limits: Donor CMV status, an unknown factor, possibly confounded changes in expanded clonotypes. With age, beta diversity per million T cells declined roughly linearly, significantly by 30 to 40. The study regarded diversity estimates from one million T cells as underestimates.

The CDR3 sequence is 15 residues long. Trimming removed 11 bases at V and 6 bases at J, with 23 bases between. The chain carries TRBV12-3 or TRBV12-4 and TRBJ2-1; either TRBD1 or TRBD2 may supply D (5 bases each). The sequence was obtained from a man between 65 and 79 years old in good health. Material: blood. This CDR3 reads CACAGTGWKGNEQFF. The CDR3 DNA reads TGTGCCTGTGCCGGGACCGGATGGAAGGGCAATGAGCAGTTCTTC.